Listed here are 29 T cell receptor beta chains from one sample, sequenced in a study of T-cell memory formation after mild COVID-19. MiXCR was run by TCRdb on the 5' RACE reads, yielding one entry per CDR3 protein. The table shows 540,000 or so distinct CDR3 sequences, with over 20% occurring only once. Specimen: PBMCs or a T cell subset sorted from them (not recorded which). The receptors derive from an adult woman who had mild COVID-19 (a few samples of this study predate the infection). Cell type and time point are not known.

The chain is built from TRBV24-1 and TRBJ2-7; 11 bases are shared with TRBD1. Germline CDR1 and CDR2: KGHDR and SFDVKD. The CDR3 has 16 amino acids. With 1 base clipped from V and 3 bases from J, the junction kept 4 bases outside the gene matches. CDR3 DNA sequence: TGTGCCACCAGTGATTTCGGGACAGGGGGTTTCTACGAGCAGTACTTC. The encoded protein is CATSDFGTGGFYEQYF.

This sequence joins TRBV5-1 and TRBJ2-2, with 12 bases that match TRBD2. Germline V gene lookup returns CDR1 SGHRS and CDR2 YFSETQ. The J segment lost 6 bases and the V segment lost 0 bases, leaving 3 bases of the junction unmatched. The CDR3 is made up of 16 amino acids. CDR3 nucleotides: TGCGCCAGCAGCTTGGGACTAGCGGGAGAAGCCGGGGAGCTGTTTTTT. Translation: CASSLGLAGEAGELFF.

This clonotype was detected ten times or more. The J gene is TRBJ2-3, the V gene TRBV12-3 or TRBV12-4; weak D call: TRBD2 (7 bases). Between the trimmed V and J ends, which lost 6 bases and 5 bases, there was a span of 27 bases. The CDR3 consists of 18 residues. DNA for the CDR3: TGTGCCAGCAGCCTCGGGGGGCCAAGGGCCCCGGGTAAAGATACGCAGTATTTT. It yields the protein CASSLGGPRAPGKDTQYF.

This clonotype was seen a handful of times. The chain is built from TRBV12-3 or TRBV12-4 and TRBJ2-2; no clear D. V was clipped by 6 bases and J by 5 bases, with 25 bases between them. The CDR3 length is 18 residues. The CDR3 DNA is TGTGCCAGCAGGGACGGTGCTTACCCAGGACGAAAAACCGGGGAGCTGTTTTTT. Its protein product is CASRDGAYPGRKTGELFF.

V is TRBV2 and J is TRBJ1-1; D is unresolved. Germline V CDR1 and CDR2: SNHLY, FYNNEI. V lost 1 base to trimming and J lost 1 base, with 4 bases between them. This CDR3 is built from 13 residues. The CDR3 loop reads CASSEERNTEAFF. DNA of the CDR3: TGTGCCAGCAGTGAAGAAAGGAACACTGAAGCTTTCTTT.

V and J are TRBV6-1 and TRBJ2-5; 10 bases fit TRBD1. Germline loops: CDR1 MNHNS, CDR2 SASEGT. V lost 6 bases to trimming and J lost 2 bases; unmatched junction nucleotides: 9. The CDR3 is made up of 16 amino acids. The CDR3 DNA is TGTGCCAGCAGAGCCCCCGGGACAGGGGTACAAGAGACCCAGTACTTC. Translated: CASRAPGTGVQETQYF.

The sample holds a few counts of this clonotype. This chain links TRBV29-1 with TRBJ2-3; TRBD2 matches at 11 bases. The germline CDR1 and CDR2 sequences are SQVTM and ANQGSEA. The CDR3 contains 15 residues. With V trimmed by 6 bases and J by 6 bases, 11 bases remained unmatched. CDR3 bases: TGCAGCGTCCGCGTAGGTCTAGCGGGAGGTGATACGCAGTATTTT. Translation: CSVRVGLAGGDTQYF.

The CDR3 DNA follows: TGTGCCAGCTCACCGGGGACAGGGCAAAATGGCTACACCTTC. This codes for CASSPGTGQNGYTF. J is TRBJ1-2 and V is TRBV18; 9 bases are a match to TRBD1. The CDR3 sequence is 14 residues long. V gave up 3 bases and J gave up 6 bases; unmatched junction bases: 5. Germline values: CDR1 KGHSH, CDR2 LQKENI.

This clonotype came up a few times. The chain employs TRBV4-3 and TRBJ2-3; 7 nucleotides agree with TRBD2. CDR1 is LGHNA, CDR2 YSLEER, per germline. The CDR3 contains 14 residues. The V segment lost 4 bases and the J segment 6 bases; nucleotides outside the gene matches: 7. Written as DNA, the CDR3 is TGCGCCAGCAGCCGAGAGACTAGCTACGATACGCAGTATTTT. Translation gives CASSRETSYDTQYF.

This clonotype was counted between two and nine times. The DNA for the CDR3 is TGTGCCAGCAGCTTAGCGCCTCAGCCCCAGCATTTT. Translating gives CASSLAPQPQHF. This chain uses TRBV7-9 with TRBJ1-5; no reliable D call. The germline V and J ends were trimmed by 0 bases and 6 bases, with 3 bases remaining between them. CDR1 is SEHNR, CDR2 FQNEAQ, per germline (reference sequence). The CDR3 loop spans 12 amino acids.

The V call is TRBV28, the J call TRBJ1-2; D remains ambiguous. Germline V gene sequence: CDR1 MDHEN, CDR2 SYDVKM. The CDR3 loop spans 16 amino acids. Trimming left V 8 bases short and J 3 bases short, with 22 bases between. Here the CDR3 reads CASDKNGGRRDYGYTF. In DNA, the CDR3 is TGTGCCAGCGATAAAAACGGAGGGCGGAGGGACTATGGCTACACCTTC.

CDR3 residues: CASSSHRVLTDTQYF. The CDR3 DNA is TGTGCCAGCAGTTCCCATCGGGTCCTCACAGATACGCAGTATTTT. The rearrangement joins TRBV27 to TRBJ2-3; unclear D gene. Deletions cut 4 bases from V and 2 bases from J, with 13 bases between. This CDR3 is built from 15 residues. Germline lookup yields CDR1 MNHEY and CDR2 SMNVEV (reference sequence).

The CDR3 spells CATSEAGTGGYYEQYF. As DNA, the CDR3 is TGTGCCACCAGTGAGGCCGGGACAGGGGGGTACTACGAGCAGTACTTC. The V call is TRBV24-1, the J call TRBJ2-7, with 11 bases fitting TRBD1. The V gene end was trimmed by 4 bases and the J gene end by 3 bases; junction bases not matched to a gene: 7. Germline CDR1 reads KGHDR; CDR2 reads SFDVKD. The CDR3 loop spans 16 amino acids.

The V and J genes are TRBV6-5 and TRBJ1-5, with TRBD1 matching 8 bases. The V gene end was trimmed by 6 bases and the J gene end by 14 bases; junction bases not matched to a gene: 12. This CDR3 is built from 13 residues. The V gene's germline CDR1 is MNHEY and CDR2 SVGAGI. CDR3 sequence (DNA): TGTGCCAGCAGCCTTAGCCTGATGGACAGGGAGCATTTT. Protein: CASSLSLMDREHF.

The V and J genes are TRBV27 and TRBJ2-7; perhaps TRBD1 as D (6 bases). The CDR3 has 17 residues. Germline V lookup: CDR1 MNHEY, CDR2 SMNVEV (reference sequence). Trimming shortened V by 2 bases and J by 6 bases, and 23 bases separated the two germline ends. CDR3 DNA: TGTGCCAGCAGTTTAGTCTCTTCCGGACAGAGCCGGGCCGAGCAGTACTTC. It encodes CASSLVSSGQSRAEQYF.

This chain links TRBV24-1 with TRBJ1-2, with D uncertain. This CDR3 is 13 amino acids long. V lost 4 bases and J 4 bases, leaving 9 bases between the germline ends. The germline CDR1 and CDR2 sequences are KGHDR and SFDVKD. CDR3 coding DNA: TGTGCCACCAGTGAGGCTGTCTCCTATGGCTACACCTTC. Its protein is CATSEAVSYGYTF.

The V call is TRBV7-3, the J call TRBJ2-1, with 7 nucleotides matching TRBD2. CDR1 and CDR2 (germline): SGHTA, FQGTGA. The CDR3 is 12 residues long. The trim removed 5 bases at V and 10 bases at J, leaving 5 bases unmatched. CDR3 amino acids: CASSVGTNEQFF. The DNA for the CDR3 is TGTGCCAGCAGCGTCGGGACTAACGAGCAGTTCTTC.

This clonotype has a handful of counts. The rearrangement uses TRBV29-1 and TRBJ2-5; D remains unclear. The CDR3 runs 13 residues. Germline V lookup: CDR1 SQVTM, CDR2 ANQGSEA. The germline V and J ends were trimmed by 3 bases and 5 bases, with 13 bases remaining between them. CDR3 loop: CSVDRRLRETQYF. CDR3 coding DNA: TGCAGCGTTGACCGCCGCCTACGGGAGACCCAGTACTTC.

Turning to this clonotype: Relative to the germline gene, one junction end is altered; a read error may explain this. The V and J genes are TRBV5-1 and TRBJ2-7; 7 bases align to TRBD1. The CDR3 spans 15 residues. Germline CDR1 reads SGHRS; CDR2 reads YFSETQ. The CDR3 DNA follows: TGCGCCAGCAGTTTGGGACAGACATCCAACTACGAGCAGTACTTC. This translates into CASSLGQTSNYEQYF.

Only a few counts were recorded for this clonotype. The chain has TRBV19 and TRBJ2-1, with 11 bases aligning to TRBD1. V gave up 5 bases and J gave up 4 bases; unmatched junction bases: 4. The germline gives CDR1 LNHDA, CDR2 SQIVND (reference sequence). CDR3 length: 15 amino acids. The CDR3 DNA is TGTGCCAGTAGTTGGACAGGGGGCAGATACAATGAGCAGTTCTTC. This sequence encodes CASSWTGGRYNEQFF. The full variable domain, rest sourced from reference TRBV19 and TRBJ2-1, is DGGITQSPKYLFRKEGQNVTLSCEQNLNHDAMYWYRQDPGQGLRLIYYSQIVNDFQKGDIAEGYSVSREKKESFPLTVTSAQKNPTAFYLCASSWTGGRYNEQFFGPGTRLTVL.

The chain employs TRBV24-1 and TRBJ1-2; D is uncertain. V was shortened by 3 bases and J by 2 bases, with 9 bases between the two germline ends. This CDR3 is built from 14 residues. The V gene's germline CDR1 is KGHDR and CDR2 SFDVKD. CDR3 sequence (DNA): TGTGCCACCAGTGATATAACAGAAAACTATGGCTACACCTTC. This encodes CATSDITENYGYTF.

This clonotype has a handful of counts. The chain links TRBV9 to TRBJ2-5; 8 bases align to TRBD1. CDR1 is SGDLS and CDR2 is YYNGEE in the germline V gene. The V and J ends lost 7 bases and 3 bases, in that order; junction bases with no gene match: 8. This CDR3 region has 14 residues. CDR3 in DNA: TGTGCCAGCGGCCAGGGGGCGGGAAAAGAGACCCAGTACTTC. This encodes CASGQGAGKETQYF.

This clonotype was observed a handful of times. The rearrangement uses TRBV5-1 and TRBJ2-1; 9 bases line up with TRBD1. Losses at the gene ends were 3 bases for V and 9 bases for J; bases not matched to a gene: 7. This CDR3 is 14 amino acids long. CDR1 SGHRS and CDR2 YFSETQ come from the germline V gene. The CDR3 DNA is TGCGCCAGCAGCTCGGGACAGGGCATCAGTGAGCAGTTCTTC. Amino acid sequence: CASSSGQGISEQFF.

In this sample, this clonotype turned up many times. The chain uses TRBV7-3 and TRBJ2-4; 7 bases are a match to TRBD1. Germline-derived CDR1 and CDR2 are SGHTA and FQGTGA. This CDR3 region has 16 residues. V gave up 5 bases and J gave up 2 bases; unmatched junction bases: 9. The CDR3 sequence is CASSAQGMGTKNIQYF. DNA for the CDR3: TGTGCCAGCAGCGCACAGGGGATGGGGACCAAAAACATTCAGTACTTC.

Only a few counts were recorded for this clonotype. The V gene is TRBV9, the J gene TRBJ2-1; 9 nucleotides match TRBD2. The CDR3 is made up of 18 amino acids. V lost 0 bases and J lost 0; bases outside the gene matches: 7. CDR1 and CDR2 from the germline V gene are SGDLS and YYNGEE. The CDR3 DNA sequence: TGTGCCAGCAGCGTAGATCGCGGGGGGGCCGCCTCCTACAATGAGCAGTTCTTC. This codes for CASSVDRGGAASYNEQFF.

The chain carries TRBV12-5 and TRBJ1-1; D is unresolved. V lost 6 bases and J lost 0, with 5 bases in between. This CDR3 spans 12 amino acids. Germline CDR1 is LGHNT and CDR2 is FRNRAP. The CDR3 spells CASGRLNTEAFF. The CDR3 DNA reads as TGTGCTAGTGGGCGGTTGAACACTGAAGCTTTCTTT.

This clonotype was counted between two and nine times. The CDR3 protein is CASSLREGATDTQYF. CDR3 bases: TGTGCCAGCAGCTTACGGGAGGGAGCCACAGATACGCAGTATTTT. The chain uses TRBV11-2 and TRBJ2-3, with 8 bases fitting TRBD2. The CDR3 is made up of 15 amino acids. Germline CDR1 reads SGHAT; CDR2 reads FQNNGV. After removal of 2 bases from V and 2 bases from J, the junction contained 3 bases not matched to a gene.

V and J are TRBV15 and TRBJ2-1, with TRBD1 matching over 9 bases. The V gene's germline CDR1 is LNHNV and CDR2 YYDKDF (reference sequence). The CDR3 has 17 residues. The V segment lost 0 bases and the J segment 8 bases; nucleotides outside the gene matches: 11. The DNA for the CDR3 is TGTGCCACCAGCAGAGAAAGCGCCGGGACAGGGCAGGATGAGCAGTTCTTC. This encodes CATSRESAGTGQDEQFF.

This clonotype was found a few times. The chain links TRBV20-1 to TRBJ1-2; 9 bases match TRBD1. Germline trimming cut 6 bases from V and 4 bases from J; bases unmatched to any gene: 6. CDR1 is DFQATT, CDR2 SNEGSKA, per germline (reference sequence). The CDR3 consists of 13 residues. The chain's CDR3 is CSAHTTGGYGYTF. The CDR3, as DNA: TGCAGTGCGCATACGACAGGGGGCTATGGCTACACCTTC.